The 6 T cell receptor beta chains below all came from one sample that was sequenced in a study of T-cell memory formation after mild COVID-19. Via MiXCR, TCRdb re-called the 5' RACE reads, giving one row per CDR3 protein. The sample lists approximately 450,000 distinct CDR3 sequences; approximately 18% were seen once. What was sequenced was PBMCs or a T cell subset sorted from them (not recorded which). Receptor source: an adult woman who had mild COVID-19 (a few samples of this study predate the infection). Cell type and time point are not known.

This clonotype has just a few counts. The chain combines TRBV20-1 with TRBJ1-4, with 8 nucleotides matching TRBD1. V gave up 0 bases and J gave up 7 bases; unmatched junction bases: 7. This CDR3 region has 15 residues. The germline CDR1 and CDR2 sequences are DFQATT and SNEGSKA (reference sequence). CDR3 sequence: CSARDPTGAGEKLFF. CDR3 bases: TGCAGTGCTAGAGACCCGACAGGGGCAGGTGAAAAACTGTTTTTT.

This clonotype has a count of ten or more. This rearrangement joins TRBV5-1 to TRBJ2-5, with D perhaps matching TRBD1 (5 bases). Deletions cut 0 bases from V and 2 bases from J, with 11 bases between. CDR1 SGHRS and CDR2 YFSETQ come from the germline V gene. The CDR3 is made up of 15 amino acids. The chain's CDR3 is CASSLADRKQETQYF. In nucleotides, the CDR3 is TGCGCCAGCAGCTTGGCAGACAGAAAACAAGAGACCCAGTACTTC. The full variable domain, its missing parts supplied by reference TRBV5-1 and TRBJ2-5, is KAGVTQTPRYLIKTRGQQVTLSCSPISGHRSVSWYQQTPGQGLQFLFEYFSETQRNKGNFPGRFSGRQFSNSRSEMNVSTLELGDSALYLCASSLADRKQETQYFGPGTRLLVL.

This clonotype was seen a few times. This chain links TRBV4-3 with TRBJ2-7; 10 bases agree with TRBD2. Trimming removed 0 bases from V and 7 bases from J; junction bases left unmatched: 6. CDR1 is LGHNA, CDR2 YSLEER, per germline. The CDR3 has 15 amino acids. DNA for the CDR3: TGCGCCAGCAGCCAAGAGGCTAGCGGGAGAACGGAGCAGTACTTC. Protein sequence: CASSQEASGRTEQYF.

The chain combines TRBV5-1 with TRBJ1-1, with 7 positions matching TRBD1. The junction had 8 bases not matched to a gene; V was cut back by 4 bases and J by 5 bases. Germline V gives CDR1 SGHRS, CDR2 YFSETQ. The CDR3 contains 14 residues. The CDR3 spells CASSPSDRRTEAFF. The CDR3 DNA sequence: TGCGCCAGCAGCCCTTCGGACAGGCGGACTGAAGCTTTCTTT.

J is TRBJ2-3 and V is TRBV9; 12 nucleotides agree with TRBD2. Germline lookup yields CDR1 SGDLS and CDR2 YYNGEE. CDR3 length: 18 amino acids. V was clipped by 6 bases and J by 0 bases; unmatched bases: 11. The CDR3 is CASNLGLAGHSSTDTQYF. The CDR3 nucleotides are TGTGCCAGCAACCTTGGACTAGCGGGGCATTCTAGCACAGATACGCAGTATTTT.

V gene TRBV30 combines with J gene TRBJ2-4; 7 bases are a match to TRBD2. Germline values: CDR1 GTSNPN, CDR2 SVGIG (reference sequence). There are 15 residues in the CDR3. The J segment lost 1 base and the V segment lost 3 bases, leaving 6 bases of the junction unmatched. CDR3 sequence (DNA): TGTGCCTGGAGCCGGGGGGAGAGGGCCAAAAACATTCAGTACTTC. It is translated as CAWSRGERAKNIQYF.